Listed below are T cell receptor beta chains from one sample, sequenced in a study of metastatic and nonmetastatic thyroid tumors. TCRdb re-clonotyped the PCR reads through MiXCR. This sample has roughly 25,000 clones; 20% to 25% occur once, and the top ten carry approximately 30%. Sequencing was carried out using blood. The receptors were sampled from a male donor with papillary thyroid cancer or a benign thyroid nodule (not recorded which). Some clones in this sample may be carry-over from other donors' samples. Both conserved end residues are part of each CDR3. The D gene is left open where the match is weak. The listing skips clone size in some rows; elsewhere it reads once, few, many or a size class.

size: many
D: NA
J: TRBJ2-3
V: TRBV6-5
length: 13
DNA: TGTGCCAGCAGTTATACAGAGACAGATACGCAGTATTTT
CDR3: CASSYTETDTQYF

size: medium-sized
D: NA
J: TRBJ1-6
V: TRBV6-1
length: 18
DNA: TGTGCCAGCAGTGCTATCAACAGGCTGGGAATCTCTAATTCACCCCTCCACTTT
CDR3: CASSAINRLGISNSPLHF

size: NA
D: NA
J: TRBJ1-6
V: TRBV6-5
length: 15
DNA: TGTGCCAACAGTTACTGGATACGACCGGGAGCACCCCTCCACTTT
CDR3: CANSYWIRPGAPLHF

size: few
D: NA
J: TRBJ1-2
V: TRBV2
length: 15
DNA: TGTGCCAGCAGCGCCTCAACAGGGAGCTACTATGGATACACCTTC
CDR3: CASSASTGSYYGYTF

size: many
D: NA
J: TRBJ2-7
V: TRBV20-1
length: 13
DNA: TGCAGTACTACACAGGGAGGCTCAGACGAGCAGTACTTC
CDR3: CSTTQGGSDEQYF

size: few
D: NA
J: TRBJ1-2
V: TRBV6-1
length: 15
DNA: TGTGCCAGCACCTCCCGGGGGGAACTCTGCTATGGCTACACCTTT
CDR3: CASTSRGELCYGYTF

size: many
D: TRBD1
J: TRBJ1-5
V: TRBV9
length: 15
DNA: TGTGCCAGCAGCACGACAGGGACTAGCAATCAGCCCCAGCATTTT
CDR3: CASSTTGTSNQPQHF

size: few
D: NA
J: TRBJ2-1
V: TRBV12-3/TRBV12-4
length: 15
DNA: TGTGCCAGCAGTTTAAGTCAGGGTCCCTACAATGAGCAGTTCTTC
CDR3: CASSLSQGPYNEQFF

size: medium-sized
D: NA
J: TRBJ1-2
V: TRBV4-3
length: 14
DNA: TGCGCCAGCAGCCCCTTGGTAGGGCCCTATGGCTACACCTTC
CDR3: CASSPLVGPYGYTF

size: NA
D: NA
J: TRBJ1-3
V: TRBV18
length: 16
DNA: TGTGCCAGCTCACCGCAAGGGAAAGGGGACCGAAACACCATATATTTT
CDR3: CASSPQGKGDRNTIYF

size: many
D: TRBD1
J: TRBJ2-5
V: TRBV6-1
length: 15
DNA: TGTGCCAGCAACCGTCGACAGGGACCCCAAGAGACCCAGTACTTC
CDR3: CASNRRQGPQETQYF

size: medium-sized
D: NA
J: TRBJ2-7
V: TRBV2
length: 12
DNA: TGTGCCAGCAGTGTCGGGGTGGGCGAGCAGTACTTC
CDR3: CASSVGVGEQYF

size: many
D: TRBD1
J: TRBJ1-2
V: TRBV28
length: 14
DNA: TGTGCCAGCAGCCCTGGGACAGCAGTCTATGGCTACACCTTC
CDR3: CASSPGTAVYGYTF

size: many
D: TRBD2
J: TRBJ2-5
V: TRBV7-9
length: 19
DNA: TGTGCCAGCAGCTTAGTATCGGCTAGCGGGAGGTTCGCCCAAGAGACCCAGTACTTC
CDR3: CASSLVSASGRFAQETQYF

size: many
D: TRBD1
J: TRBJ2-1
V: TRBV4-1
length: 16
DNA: TGCGCCAGCAGCCAACGGACAGGGGATCCCCCCTATGAGCAGTTCTTC
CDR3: CASSQRTGDPPYEQFF

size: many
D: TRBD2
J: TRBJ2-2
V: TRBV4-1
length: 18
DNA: TGCGCCAGCAGCCAATCCTTCGACTGGCGGGGGAAGGGCGGGGAGCTGTTTTTT
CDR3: CASSQSFDWRGKGGELFF

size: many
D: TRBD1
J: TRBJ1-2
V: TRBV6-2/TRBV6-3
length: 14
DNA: TGTGCCAGCAGTTATGGGGACAGCTCTTATGGCTACACCTTC
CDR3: CASSYGDSSYGYTF

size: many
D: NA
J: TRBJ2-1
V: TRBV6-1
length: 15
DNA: TGTGCCAGCAGCCCCAATAGGGGCGCTAGGAATGAGCAGTTCTTC
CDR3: CASSPNRGARNEQFF

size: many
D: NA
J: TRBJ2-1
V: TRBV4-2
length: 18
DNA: TGTGCCAGCAGCCCTAAAGAAGGCGGGACGGGGCCCTACAATGAGCAGTTCTTC
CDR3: CASSPKEGGTGPYNEQFF

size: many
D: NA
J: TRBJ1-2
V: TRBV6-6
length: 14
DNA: TGTGCCAGCAGTTACTCTTTGGTTTTAGGTGGCTACACCTTC
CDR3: CASSYSLVLGGYTF

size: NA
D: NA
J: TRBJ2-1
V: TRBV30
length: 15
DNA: TGTGCCTGGAGTGTAGTAGCGGTAGTTTTGAATGATCAGTTCTTC
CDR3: CAWSVVAVVLNDQFF

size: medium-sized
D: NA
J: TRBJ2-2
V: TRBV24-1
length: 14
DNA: TGTGCCACCAGTGATGGTAGGGAGGCCGGGGAGCTGTTTTTT
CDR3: CATSDGREAGELFF

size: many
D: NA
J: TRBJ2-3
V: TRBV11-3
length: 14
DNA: TGTGCCAGCAGCTCGCAGGGTCGTTCAGATACGCAGTATTTT
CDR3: CASSSQGRSDTQYF

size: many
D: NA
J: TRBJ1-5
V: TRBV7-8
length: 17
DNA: TGTGCCAGCAGCGGTCGGCCAGAAGGAGGGAACGGACAGCCCCAGCATTTT
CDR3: CASSGRPEGGNGQPQHF

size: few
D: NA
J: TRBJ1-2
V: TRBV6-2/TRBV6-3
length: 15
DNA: TGTGCCAGCAGTTACGGCTCAGGGGTTCGTTCTGGCTACACCTTC
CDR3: CASSYGSGVRSGYTF

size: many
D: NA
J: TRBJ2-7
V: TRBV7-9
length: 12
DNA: TGTGCCAGCAGCTCGGGACAAGGGGAGCAGTACTTC
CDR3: CASSSGQGEQYF

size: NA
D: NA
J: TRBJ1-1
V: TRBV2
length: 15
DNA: TGTGCCAGAAGGATTCAGGCCGGCGGGAACACTGAAGCTTTCTTT
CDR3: CARRIQAGGNTEAFF

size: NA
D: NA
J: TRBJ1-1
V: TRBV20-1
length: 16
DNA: TGCAGTGCTAGAGATAATTCGAGGGGAACGAACACTGAAGCTTTCTTT
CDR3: CSARDNSRGTNTEAFF

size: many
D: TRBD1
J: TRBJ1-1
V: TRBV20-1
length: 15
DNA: TGCAGTGCTAGCGCGGGGACAGGGGATTACTGGGAAGCTTTCTTT
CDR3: CSASAGTGDYWEAFF

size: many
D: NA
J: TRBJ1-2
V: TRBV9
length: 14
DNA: TGTGCCAGCAGCGCAGTGACAGCGGTAGGAGGCTACACCTTC
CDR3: CASSAVTAVGGYTF

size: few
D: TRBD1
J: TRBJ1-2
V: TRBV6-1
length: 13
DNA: TGTGCCAGCAGTCTCAACAGGGGACATGGCTACACCTTC
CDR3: CASSLNRGHGYTF

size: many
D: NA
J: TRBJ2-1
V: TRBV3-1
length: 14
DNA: TGTGCCAGCAGCCGCGAGGGATTCTACAATGAGCAGTTCTTC
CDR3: CASSREGFYNEQFF

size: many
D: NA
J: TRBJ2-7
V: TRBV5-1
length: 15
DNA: TGCGCCAGCAGCTGGGGAGCGCAGGAATCCTACGAGCAGTACTTC
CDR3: CASSWGAQESYEQYF

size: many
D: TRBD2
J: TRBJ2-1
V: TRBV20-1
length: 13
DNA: TGCAGTGCTAGACCAGCGGGGATCTTTGAGCAGTTCTTC
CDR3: CSARPAGIFEQFF

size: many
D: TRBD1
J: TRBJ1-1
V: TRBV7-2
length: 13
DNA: TGTGCCAGCAGCTTAGGGTGGGGGGACAGGGGCTTCTTT
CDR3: CASSLGWGDRGFF

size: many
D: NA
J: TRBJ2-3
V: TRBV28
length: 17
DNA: TGTGCCAGCAGTTTGTCGTGGTCAGGGTACAGCACAGATACGCAGTATTTT
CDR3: CASSLSWSGYSTDTQYF

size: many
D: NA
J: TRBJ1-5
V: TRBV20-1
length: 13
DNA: TGCAGTGCCAGATCCGTTAGCAATCAGCCCCAGCATTTT
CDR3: CSARSVSNQPQHF

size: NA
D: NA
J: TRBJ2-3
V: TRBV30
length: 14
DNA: TGTGCCTGGAGAAGACACCCTAGCACAGATACGCAGTATTTT
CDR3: CAWRRHPSTDTQYF

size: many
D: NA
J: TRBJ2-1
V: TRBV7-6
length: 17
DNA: TGTGCCAGCAGCTTAGGGGGTAGCGGCCTCTCCTACAATGAGCAGTTCTTC
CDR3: CASSLGGSGLSYNEQFF

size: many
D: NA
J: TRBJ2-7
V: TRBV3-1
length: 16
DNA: TGTGCCAGCAGCCAGCCTGGGACAAAAGTGACATCCGAGCAGTACTTC
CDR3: CASSQPGTKVTSEQYF